This T cell receptor (beta chain) was captured by sequencing in a study of blood T cells in healthy people across ages. Germline V lookup: CDR1 MDHEN, CDR2 SYDVKM. The CDR3 consists of 13 residues. Alongside a J-beta primer mix, a sample-barcoded 5' primer served in a second PCR lasting about 7 to 11 cycles. A 12-random-nucleotide template-switch adaptor tagged each cDNA molecule. TCRdb independently ran MiXCR on the 5' RACE reads; one entry per CDR3 protein. The sample contains hundreds of thousands of distinct CDR3 sequences, roughly 43% of which appear only once. To note about this clonotype: Its matching antigen is unknown.

Study-wide results and caveats: No conclusive comparison of naive versus antigen-experienced cells was possible with unsorted PBMCs.

Each sample used at least 6.5 million PBMCs. The V call is TRBV28, the J call TRBJ2-5; D uncertain. The J call is uncertain, as TRBJ2-7 better fits the DNA end. Sample: blood. The source is a man older than 75 in good health. The CDR3 nucleotides read TGTGCCAGCAGTTTTAGGGTACCCTACGAGCAGTACTTC. Its protein is CASSFRVPYEQYF.